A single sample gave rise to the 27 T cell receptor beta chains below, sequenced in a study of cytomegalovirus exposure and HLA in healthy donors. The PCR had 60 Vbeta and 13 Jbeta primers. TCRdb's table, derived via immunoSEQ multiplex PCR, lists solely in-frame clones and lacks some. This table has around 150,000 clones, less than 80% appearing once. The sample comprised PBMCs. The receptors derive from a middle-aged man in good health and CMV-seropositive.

The DNA of the CDR3 is TGTGCCAGCAGTTCGGGATACAATGAGCAGTTCTTC. This codes for CASSSGYNEQFF. The V gene is TRBV27, the J gene TRBJ2-1; possible D gene TRBD2, 5 bases. The CDR3 is 12 amino acids. V lost 4 bases and J lost 4, with 5 bases in between. Germline V gene data show CDR1 as MNHEY and CDR2 as SMNVEV (reference sequence).

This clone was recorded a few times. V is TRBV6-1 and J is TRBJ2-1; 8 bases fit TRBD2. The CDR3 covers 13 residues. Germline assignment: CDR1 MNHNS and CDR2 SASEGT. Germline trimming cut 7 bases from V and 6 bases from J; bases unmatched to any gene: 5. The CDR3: CASTLAEFNEQFF. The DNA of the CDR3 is TGTGCCAGCACACTAGCGGAGTTCAATGAGCAGTTCTTC.

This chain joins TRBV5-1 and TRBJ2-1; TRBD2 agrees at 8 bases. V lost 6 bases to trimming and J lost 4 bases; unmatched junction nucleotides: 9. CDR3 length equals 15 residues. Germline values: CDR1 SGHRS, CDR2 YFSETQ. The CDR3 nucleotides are TGCGCCAGCAAGGCTTCGGGAGGGCAGTACAATGAGCAGTTCTTC. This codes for CASKASGGQYNEQFF.

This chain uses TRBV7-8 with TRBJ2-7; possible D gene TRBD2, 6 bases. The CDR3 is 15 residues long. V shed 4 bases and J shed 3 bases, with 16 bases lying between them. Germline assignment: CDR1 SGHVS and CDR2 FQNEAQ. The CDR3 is CASSWGGGGSYEQYF. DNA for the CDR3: TGTGCCAGCAGCTGGGGAGGTGGAGGGAGCTACGAGCAGTACTTC.

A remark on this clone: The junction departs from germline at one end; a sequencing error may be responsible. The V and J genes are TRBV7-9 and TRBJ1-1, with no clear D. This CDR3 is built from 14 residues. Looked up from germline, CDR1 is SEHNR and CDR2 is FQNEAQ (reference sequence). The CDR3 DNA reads TGTTCCAGCAGCTTAGAGACCCGGGGTACTGAAGCTTTCTTT. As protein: CSSSLETRGTEAFF.

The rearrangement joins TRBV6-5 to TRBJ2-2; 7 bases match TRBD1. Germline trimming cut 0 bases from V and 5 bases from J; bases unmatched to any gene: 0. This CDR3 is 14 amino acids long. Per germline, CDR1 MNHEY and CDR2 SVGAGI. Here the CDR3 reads CASSYSTGTGELFF. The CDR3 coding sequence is TGTGCCAGCAGTTACTCGACAGGGACCGGGGAGCTGTTTTTT.

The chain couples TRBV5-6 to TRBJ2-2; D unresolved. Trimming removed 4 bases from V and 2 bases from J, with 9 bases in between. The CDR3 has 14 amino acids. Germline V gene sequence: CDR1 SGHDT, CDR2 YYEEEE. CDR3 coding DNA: TGTGCCAGCAGCCGCCGGTCCAACACCGGGGAGCTGTTTTTT. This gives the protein CASSRRSNTGELFF.

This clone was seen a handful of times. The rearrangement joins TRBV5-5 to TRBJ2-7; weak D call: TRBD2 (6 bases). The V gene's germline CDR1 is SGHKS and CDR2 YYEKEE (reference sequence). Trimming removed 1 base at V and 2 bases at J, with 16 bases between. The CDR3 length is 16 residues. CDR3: CASSLSLGTQTYEQYF. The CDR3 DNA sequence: TGTGCCAGCAGCTTGTCTTTGGGGACTCAAACCTACGAGCAGTACTTC.

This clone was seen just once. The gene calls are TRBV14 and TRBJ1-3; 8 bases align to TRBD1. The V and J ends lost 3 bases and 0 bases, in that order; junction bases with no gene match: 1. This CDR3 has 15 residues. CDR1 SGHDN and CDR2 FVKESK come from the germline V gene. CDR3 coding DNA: TGTGCCAGCAGCCAGACAGGGGTCTCTGGAAACACCATATATTTT. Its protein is CASSQTGVSGNTIYF.

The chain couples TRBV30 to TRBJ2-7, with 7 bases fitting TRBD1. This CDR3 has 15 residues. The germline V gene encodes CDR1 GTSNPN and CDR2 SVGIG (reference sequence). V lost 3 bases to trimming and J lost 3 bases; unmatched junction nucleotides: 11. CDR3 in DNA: TGTGCCTGGAGGGGAACGGGGACAGCCCGCTACGAGCAGTACTTC. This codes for CAWRGTGTARYEQYF.

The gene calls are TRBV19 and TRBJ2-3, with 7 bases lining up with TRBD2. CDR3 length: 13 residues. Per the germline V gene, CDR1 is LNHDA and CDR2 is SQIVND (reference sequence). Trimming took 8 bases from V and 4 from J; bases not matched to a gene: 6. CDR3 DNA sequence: TGTGCCAGTCAAGAGCGGGACCCAGATACGCAGTATTTT. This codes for CASQERDPDTQYF.

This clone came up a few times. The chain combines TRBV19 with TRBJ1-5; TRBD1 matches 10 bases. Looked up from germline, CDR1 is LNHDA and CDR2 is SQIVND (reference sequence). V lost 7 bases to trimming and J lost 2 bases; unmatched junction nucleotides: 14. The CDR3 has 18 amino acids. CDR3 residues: CASTYGGQGFIGNQPQHF. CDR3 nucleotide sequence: TGTGCCAGTACCTACGGGGGACAGGGGTTCATTGGCAATCAGCCCCAGCATTTT. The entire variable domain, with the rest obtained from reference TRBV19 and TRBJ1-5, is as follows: DGGITQSPKYLFRKEGQNVTLSCEQNLNHDAMYWYRQDPGQGLRLIYYSQIVNDFQKGDIAEGYSVSREKKESFPLTVTSAQKNPTAFYLCASTYGGQGFIGNQPQHFGDGTRLSIL.

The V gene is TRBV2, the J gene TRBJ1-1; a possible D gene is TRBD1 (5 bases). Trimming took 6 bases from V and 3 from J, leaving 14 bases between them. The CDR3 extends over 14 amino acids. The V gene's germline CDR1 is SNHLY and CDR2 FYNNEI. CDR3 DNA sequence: TGTGCCAGCAGCTTATACAGGTCGGACACTGAAGCTTTCTTT. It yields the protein CASSLYRSDTEAFF.

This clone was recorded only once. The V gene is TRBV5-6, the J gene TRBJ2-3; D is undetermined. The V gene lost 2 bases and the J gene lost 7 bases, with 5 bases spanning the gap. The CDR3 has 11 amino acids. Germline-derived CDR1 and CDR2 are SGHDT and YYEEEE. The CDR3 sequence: CASSFLYTQYF. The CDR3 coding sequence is TGTGCCAGCAGCTTCCTTTATACGCAGTATTTT.

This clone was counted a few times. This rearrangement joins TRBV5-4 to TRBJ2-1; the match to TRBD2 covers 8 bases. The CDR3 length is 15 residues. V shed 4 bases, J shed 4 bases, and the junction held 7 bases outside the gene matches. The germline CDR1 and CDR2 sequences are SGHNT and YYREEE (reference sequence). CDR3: CASSLGVAGYNEQFF. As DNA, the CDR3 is TGTGCCAGCAGCCTAGGGGTAGCGGGATACAATGAGCAGTTCTTC.

CDR3 nucleotides: TGTGCCAGCAGCTTAGAGGTGACTAGCACAGATACGCAGTATTTT. Its protein product is CASSLEVTSTDTQYF. V is TRBV11-2 and J is TRBJ2-3; unclear D gene. The germline CDR1 and CDR2 sequences are SGHAT and FQNNGV. With 0 bases removed from V and 0 bases from J, the gap between germline ends came to 7 bases. This CDR3 is 15 amino acids long.

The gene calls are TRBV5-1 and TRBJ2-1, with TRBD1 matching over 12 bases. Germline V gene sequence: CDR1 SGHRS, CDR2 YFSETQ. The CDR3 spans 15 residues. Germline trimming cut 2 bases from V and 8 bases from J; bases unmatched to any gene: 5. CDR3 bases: TGCGCCAGCAGCTTACGGGACAGGGGGCTCCATGAGCAGTTCTTC. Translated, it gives CASSLRDRGLHEQFF. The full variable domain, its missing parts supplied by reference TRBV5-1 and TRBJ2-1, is KAGVTQTPRYLIKTRGQQVTLSCSPISGHRSVSWYQQTPGQGLQFLFEYFSETQRNKGNFPGRFSGRQFSNSRSEMNVSTLELGDSALYLCASSLRDRGLHEQFFGPGTRLTVL.

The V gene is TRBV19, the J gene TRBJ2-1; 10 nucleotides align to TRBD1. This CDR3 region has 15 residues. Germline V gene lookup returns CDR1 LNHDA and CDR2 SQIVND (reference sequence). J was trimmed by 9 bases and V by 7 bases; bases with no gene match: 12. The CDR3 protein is CASTIWGQGNGEQFF. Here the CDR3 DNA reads TGTGCCAGTACCATTTGGGGACAGGGGAACGGTGAGCAGTTCTTC. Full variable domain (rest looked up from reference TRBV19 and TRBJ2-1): DGGITQSPKYLFRKEGQNVTLSCEQNLNHDAMYWYRQDPGQGLRLIYYSQIVNDFQKGDIAEGYSVSREKKESFPLTVTSAQKNPTAFYLCASTIWGQGNGEQFFGPGTRLTVL.

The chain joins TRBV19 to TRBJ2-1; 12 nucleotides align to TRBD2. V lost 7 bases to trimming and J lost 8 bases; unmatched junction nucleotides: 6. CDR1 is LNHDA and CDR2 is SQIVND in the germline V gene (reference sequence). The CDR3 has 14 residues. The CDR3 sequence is CASTLAGGPYEQFF. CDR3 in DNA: TGTGCCAGTACCCTAGCGGGAGGGCCCTATGAGCAGTTCTTC.

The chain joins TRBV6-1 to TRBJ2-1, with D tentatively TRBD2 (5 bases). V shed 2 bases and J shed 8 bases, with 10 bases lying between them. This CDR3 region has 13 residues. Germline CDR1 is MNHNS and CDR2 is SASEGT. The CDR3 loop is CASSEIGVDEQFF. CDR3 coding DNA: TGTGCCAGCAGTGAAATCGGGGTCGATGAGCAGTTCTTC.

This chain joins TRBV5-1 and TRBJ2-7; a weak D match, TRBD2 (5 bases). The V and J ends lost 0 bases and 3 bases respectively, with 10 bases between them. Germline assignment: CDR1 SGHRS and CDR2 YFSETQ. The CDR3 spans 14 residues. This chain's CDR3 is CASSLAASFYEQYF. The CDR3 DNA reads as TGCGCCAGCAGCTTGGCGGCTAGCTTCTACGAGCAGTACTTC.

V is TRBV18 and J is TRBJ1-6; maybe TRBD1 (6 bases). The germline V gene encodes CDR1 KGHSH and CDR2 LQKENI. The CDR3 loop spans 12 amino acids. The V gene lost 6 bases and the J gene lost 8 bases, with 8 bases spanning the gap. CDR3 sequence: CASSEGDSPLHF. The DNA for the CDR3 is TGTGCCAGCTCCGAGGGGGATTCACCCCTCCACTTT.

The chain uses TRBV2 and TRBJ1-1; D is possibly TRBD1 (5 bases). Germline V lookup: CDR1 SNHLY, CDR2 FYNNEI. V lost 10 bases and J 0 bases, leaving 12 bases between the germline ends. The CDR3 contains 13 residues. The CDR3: CATLTDMNTEAFF. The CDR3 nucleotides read TGTGCCACCCTGACAGATATGAACACTGAAGCTTTCTTT. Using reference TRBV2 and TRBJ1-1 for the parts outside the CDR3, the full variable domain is EPEVTQTPSHQVTQMGQEVILRCVPISNHLYFYWYRQILGQKVEFLVSFYNNEISEKSEIFDDQFSVERPDGSNFTLKIRSTKLEDSAMYFCATLTDMNTEAFFGQGTRLTVV.

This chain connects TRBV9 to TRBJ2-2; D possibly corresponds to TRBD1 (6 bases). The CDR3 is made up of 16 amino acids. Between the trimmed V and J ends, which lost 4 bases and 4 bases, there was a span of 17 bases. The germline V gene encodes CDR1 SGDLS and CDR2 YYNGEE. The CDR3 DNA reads TGTGCCAGCAGCCCCACCTCTGACAGGATCACCGGGGAGCTGTTTTTT. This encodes CASSPTSDRITGELFF.

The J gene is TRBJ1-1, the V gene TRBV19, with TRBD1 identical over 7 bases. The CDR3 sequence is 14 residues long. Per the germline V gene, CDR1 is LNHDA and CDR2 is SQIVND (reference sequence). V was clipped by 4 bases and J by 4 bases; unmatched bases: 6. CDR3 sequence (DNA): TGTGCCAGTAGTACAGGACAGGCCGTCACTGAAGCTTTCTTT. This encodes CASSTGQAVTEAFF.

The CDR3 loop reads CASSQEGQGNYEQYF. The CDR3 region has the DNA TGCGCCAGCAGCCAAGAGGGACAGGGGAACTACGAGCAGTACTTC. The chain has TRBV4-1 and TRBJ2-7, with 10 positions matching TRBD1. Trimming removed 0 bases from V and 3 bases from J; junction bases left unmatched: 2. The CDR3 extends over 15 amino acids. The germline CDR1 and CDR2 sequences are MGHRA and YSYEKL.

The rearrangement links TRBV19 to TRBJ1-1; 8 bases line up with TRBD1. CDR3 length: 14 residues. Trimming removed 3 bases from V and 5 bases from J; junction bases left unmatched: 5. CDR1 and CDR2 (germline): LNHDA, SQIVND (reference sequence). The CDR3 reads CASSISTGVTEAFF. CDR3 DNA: TGTGCCAGTAGTATCTCGACAGGGGTAACTGAAGCTTTCTTT.